Sequencing of this TCR beta chain was carried out in a study of blood T cell repertoires in COVID-19. Across the study: Sites in the United States, Italy and Spain provided acute and convalescent COVID-19 samples.

The table came from immunoSEQ multiplex PCR; TCRdb's copy has only in-frame clones and leaves some out. This table holds 200,000 to 250,000 clones, about 88% found once. During active infection, Seattle patients enrolled and were then monitored through disease. The CDR3 consists of 12 residues. CDR1 is MDHEN, CDR2 SYDVKM, per germline. V lost 6 bases and J 3 bases, leaving 8 bases between the germline ends. The sample comprised peripheral blood. The genes are TRBV28 and TRBJ1-2; a weak D match, TRBD1 (5 bases). The TCR originated in a man aged 45 to 65 with COVID-19, enrolled during active disease. CDR3 in DNA: TGTGCCAGCAGCGGGGGTTACTATGGCTACACCTTC. Translation gives CASSGGYYGYTF.